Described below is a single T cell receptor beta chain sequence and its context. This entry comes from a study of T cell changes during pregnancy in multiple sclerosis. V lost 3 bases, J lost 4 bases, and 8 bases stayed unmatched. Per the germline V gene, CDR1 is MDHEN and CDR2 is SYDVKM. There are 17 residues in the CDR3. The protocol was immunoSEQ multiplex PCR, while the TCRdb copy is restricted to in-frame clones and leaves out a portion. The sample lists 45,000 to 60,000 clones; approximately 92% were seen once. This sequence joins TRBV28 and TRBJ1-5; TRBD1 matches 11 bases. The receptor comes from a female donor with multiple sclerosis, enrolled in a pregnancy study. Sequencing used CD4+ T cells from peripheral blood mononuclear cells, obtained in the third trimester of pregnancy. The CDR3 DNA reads TGTGCCAGCAGTTTTGTCGGGACAGGGGGGAAGAATCAGCCCCAGCATTTT. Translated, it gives CASSFVGTGGKNQPQHF.